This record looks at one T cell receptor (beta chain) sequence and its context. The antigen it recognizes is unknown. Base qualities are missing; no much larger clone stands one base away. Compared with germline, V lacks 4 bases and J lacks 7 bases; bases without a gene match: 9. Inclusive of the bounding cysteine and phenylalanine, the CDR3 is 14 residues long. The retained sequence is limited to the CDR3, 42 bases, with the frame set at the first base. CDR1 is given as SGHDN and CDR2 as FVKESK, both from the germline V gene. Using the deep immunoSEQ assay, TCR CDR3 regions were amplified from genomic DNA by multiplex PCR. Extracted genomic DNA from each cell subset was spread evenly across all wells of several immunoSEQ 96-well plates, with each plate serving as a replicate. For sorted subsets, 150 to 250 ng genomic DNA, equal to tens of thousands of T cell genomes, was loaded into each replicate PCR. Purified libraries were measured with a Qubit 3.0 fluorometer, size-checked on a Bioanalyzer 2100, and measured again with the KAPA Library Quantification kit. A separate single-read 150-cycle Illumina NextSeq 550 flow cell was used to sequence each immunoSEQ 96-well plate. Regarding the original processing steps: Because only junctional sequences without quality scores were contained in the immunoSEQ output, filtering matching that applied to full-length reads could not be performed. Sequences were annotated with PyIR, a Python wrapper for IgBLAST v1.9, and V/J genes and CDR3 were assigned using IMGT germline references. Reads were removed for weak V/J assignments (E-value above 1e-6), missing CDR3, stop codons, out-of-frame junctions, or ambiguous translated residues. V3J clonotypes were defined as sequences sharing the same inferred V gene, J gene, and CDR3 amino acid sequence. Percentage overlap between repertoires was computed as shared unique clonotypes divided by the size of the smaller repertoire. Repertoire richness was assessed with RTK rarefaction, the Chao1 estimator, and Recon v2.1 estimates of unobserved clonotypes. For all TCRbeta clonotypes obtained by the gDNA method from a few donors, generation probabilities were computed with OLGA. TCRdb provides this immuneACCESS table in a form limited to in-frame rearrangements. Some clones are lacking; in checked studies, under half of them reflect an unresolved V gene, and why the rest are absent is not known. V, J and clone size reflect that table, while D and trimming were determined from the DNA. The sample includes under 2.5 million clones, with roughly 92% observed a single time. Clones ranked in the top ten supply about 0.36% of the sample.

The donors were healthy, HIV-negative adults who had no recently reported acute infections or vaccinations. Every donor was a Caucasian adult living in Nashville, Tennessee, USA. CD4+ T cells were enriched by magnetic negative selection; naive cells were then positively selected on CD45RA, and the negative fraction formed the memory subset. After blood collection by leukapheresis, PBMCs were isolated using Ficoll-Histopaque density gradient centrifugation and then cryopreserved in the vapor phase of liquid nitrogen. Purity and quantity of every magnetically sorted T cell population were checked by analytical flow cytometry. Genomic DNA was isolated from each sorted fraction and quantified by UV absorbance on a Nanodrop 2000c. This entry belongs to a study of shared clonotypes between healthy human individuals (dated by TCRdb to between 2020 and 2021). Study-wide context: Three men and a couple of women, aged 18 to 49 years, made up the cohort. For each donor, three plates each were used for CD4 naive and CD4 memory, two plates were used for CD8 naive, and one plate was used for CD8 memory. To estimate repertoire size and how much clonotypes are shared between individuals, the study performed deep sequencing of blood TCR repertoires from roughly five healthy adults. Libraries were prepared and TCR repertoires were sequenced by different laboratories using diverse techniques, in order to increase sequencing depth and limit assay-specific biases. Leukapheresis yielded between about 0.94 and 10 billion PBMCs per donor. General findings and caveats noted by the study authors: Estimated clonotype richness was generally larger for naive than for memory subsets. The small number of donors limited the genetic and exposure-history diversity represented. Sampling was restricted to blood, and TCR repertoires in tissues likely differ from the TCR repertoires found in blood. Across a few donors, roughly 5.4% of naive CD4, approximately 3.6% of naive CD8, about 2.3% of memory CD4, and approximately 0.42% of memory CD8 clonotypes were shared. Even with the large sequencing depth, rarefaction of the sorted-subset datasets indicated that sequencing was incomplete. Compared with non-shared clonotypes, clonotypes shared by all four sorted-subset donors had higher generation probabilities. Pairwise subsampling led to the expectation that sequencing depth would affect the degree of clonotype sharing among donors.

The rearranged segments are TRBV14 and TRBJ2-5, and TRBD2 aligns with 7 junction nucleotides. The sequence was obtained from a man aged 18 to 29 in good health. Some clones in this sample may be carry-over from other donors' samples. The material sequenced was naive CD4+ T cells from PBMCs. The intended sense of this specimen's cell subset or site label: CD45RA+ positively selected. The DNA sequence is TGTGCCAGCAGCCTTGGACTAGGCGGAAGGACCCAGTACTTC. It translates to CASSLGLGGRTQYF.